This is a list of T cell receptor beta chains from one sample in a study of shared clonotypes between healthy human individuals. Assay: immunoSEQ multiplex PCR; the TCRdb copy retains only in-frame clones and omits some. This table holds around 1.9 million clones, roughly 93% found once. The sample was naive CD8+ T cells from PBMCs. The receptors here all came from a man younger than 35 in good health. Some clones in this sample may be carry-over from other donors' samples. Both conserved end residues are part of each CDR3. A D gene is named only where the DNA matches it firmly. Clone size, where shown, is once, few, many, or a class for clones that have expanded.

j_gene | abundance | v_gene | d_gene | CDR3aa
TRBJ2-7 | - | TRBV7-3 | - | CASSSTGSLDEQYF
TRBJ2-4 | - | TRBV29-1 | TRBD2 | CSVSGTSGRIQYF
TRBJ1-5 | once | TRBV7-8 | - | CASSRVEGYSNQPQHF
TRBJ2-2 | - | TRBV28 | - | CASSLRTSNTGELFF
TRBJ2-1 | - | TRBV11-2 | - | CASSLGVMSSYNEQFF
TRBJ1-2 | - | TRBV2 | - | CASRRLNIGYGYTF
TRBJ2-2 | - | TRBV4-3 | TRBD2 | CASSQDWPSGRTGELFF
TRBJ1-1 | - | TRBV27 | TRBD1 | CASSLWGTGNTEAFF
TRBJ1-1 | - | TRBV27 | - | CASRTYTEAFF
TRBJ2-1 | - | TRBV9 | - | CASSATRNEQFF
TRBJ2-2 | - | TRBV27 | - | CASSPNIANTGELFF
TRBJ1-4 | - | TRBV5-5 | - | CASSLVGATNEKLFF
TRBJ2-3 | - | TRBV5-6 | - | CASSLMRLLGPDTQYF
TRBJ2-1 | - | TRBV27 | TRBD2 | CASSLAGGYNEQFF
TRBJ2-7 | - | TRBV4-1 | TRBD2 | CASSFTSDSYEQYF
TRBJ2-2 | once | TRBV28 | - | CASSLEWTGELFF